This T cell receptor beta chain originates from a study of shared clonotypes between healthy human individuals. The overall study: The study enrolled a couple of women and a few men aged 18 to 49.

Points on this clone: As yet, its antigen is unknown.

For every subset, genomic DNA was evenly distributed across several immunoSEQ plates. Only in-frame clones appear in the TCRdb table, and some are missing; sequencing was by immunoSEQ multiplex PCR. This table holds about 1 million clones, about 76% found once. General study findings and limits: Generation probabilities of non-shared clonotypes were lower (relative to those shared by all four donors). A generally larger estimated richness was seen in naive subsets than in memory subsets.

This clonotype originated in a man younger than 35 in good health. The sequenced sample was memory CD4+ T cells sorted from blood. Subset described: CD45RA-negative fraction.

The CDR3 sequence: CAWSARRVEQFF. Here the CDR3 DNA reads TGTGCCTGGAGTGCTCGGAGGGTTGAGCAGTTCTTC. The chain recombines TRBV30 with TRBJ2-1, with a possible D match to TRBD2 (6 bases). The CDR3 loop spans 12 amino acids. The V gene's germline CDR1 is GTSNPN and CDR2 SVGIG (reference sequence). Deletions cut 1 base from V and 9 bases from J, with 10 bases between.